The clone carrying this T cell receptor beta chain was picked up a small number of times. This sample was taken from a study of T cells in Graves' hyperthyroidism and ophthalmopathy. Germline V lookup: CDR1 SQVTM, CDR2 ANQGSEA. The length of the CDR3 is 12 residues. V was shortened by 4 bases and J by 5 bases, with 11 bases between the two germline ends. Template material for amplifying TCR beta CDR3 regions consisted of RNA transcripts. HTBI primers drove first-round RT-PCR of the TCR CDR3. TCRdb recomputed calls from the multiplex PCR reads with MiXCR, one row per CDR3 protein. The table has some 770,000 distinct CDR3 sequences, roughly 17% seen once; the top ten hold around 8.1%.

The chain joins TRBV29-1 to TRBJ1-1; D perhaps matches TRBD1 (6 bases). What was sequenced was blood. This clonotype was sampled from a man younger than 30 with Graves' hyperthyroidism. The CDR3 bases are TGCAGCGTTGGTGGAGGGGGTACTGAAGCTTTCTTT. Amino acids: CSVGGGGTEAFF.